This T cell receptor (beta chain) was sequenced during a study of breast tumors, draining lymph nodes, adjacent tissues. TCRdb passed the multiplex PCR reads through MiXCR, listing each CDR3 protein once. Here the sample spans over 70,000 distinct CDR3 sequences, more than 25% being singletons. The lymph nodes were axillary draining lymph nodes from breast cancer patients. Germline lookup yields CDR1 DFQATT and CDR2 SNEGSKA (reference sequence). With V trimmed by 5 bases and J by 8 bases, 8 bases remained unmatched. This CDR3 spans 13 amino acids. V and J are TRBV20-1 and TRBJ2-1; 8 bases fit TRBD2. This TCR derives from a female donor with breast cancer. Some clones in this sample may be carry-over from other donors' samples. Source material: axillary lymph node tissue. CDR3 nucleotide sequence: TGCAGTGCTGCAACCGGGACTAGTGATGAGCAGTTCTTC. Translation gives CSAATGTSDEQFF.